The clone carrying this T cell receptor beta chain was observed a handful of times. The antigen is unknown. The sample comes from a study of tumor-infiltrating lymphocytes in primary liver carcinoma. Turning to the study itself: Ages ranged from 30 to 69, with HCC or mixed HCC-cholangiocarcinoma.

A constant-region primer served to make TCR beta cDNA from roughly 460 ng total RNA. Three nested multiplex PCR rounds, a slightly modified ARM-PCR, produced the libraries for TCR beta. TCRdb reprocessed the multiplex PCR reads with MiXCR, giving one entry per CDR3 protein. The sample holds 25,000 to 35,000 distinct CDR3 sequences, 60% to 80% seen once. DNA and RNA were both co-extracted from 20-30 mg of bulk tissue that had not been sorted. HBV chronically infected the treatment-naive patients. Every tumor sample had over 85% viable tumor cells. Study conclusions and caveats: Reduced overlap was seen in tumor-adjacent and tumor-blood pairs versus tumor region pairs.

This receptor was obtained from a woman aged 30 to 39 with primary liver carcinoma and hepatitis B virus infection. Material: liver tumor tissue from sampling region 3. Subset of the sample: tumor region T3, left-lateral pole.

CDR3 in DNA: TGTGCCAGCAGTACCCAGGGCAGGGCCGTCTATGGCTACACCTTC. The encoded protein is CASSTQGRAVYGYTF. The rearrangement uses TRBV12-3 or TRBV12-4 and TRBJ1-2; a possible D gene is TRBD1 (5 bases). Trimming removed 5 bases from V and 4 bases from J, with 17 bases in between. This CDR3 comprises 15 residues.